This paragraph reports one T cell receptor (beta chain). The antigen is not known. These data belong to a study of vaccination and CD4 T cells after COVID-19. Study summary: The study enrolled six male and four female convalescents, two of whom were Hispanic. Median time from COVID diagnosis to post-COVID sampling was over 85 days (35 to 161). General study findings and limits: The study found that a median approximately 86% of reactive clones in convalescent patients appeared only post-vaccination.

TCRdb fed the PCR reads into MiXCR, producing one record per CDR3 protein. Here the sample spans around 37,000 distinct CDR3 sequences, 35% to 45% being singletons. Germline V gene sequence: CDR1 SEHNR, CDR2 FQNEAQ (reference sequence). The CDR3 runs 15 residues. The V gene end was trimmed by 4 bases and the J gene end by 4 bases; junction bases not matched to a gene: 9. As for time point: late sampling 161 to 241 days after vaccination in a few convalescent patients. The chain carries TRBV7-9 and TRBJ2-5; 7 bases fit TRBD1. Sequencing used CD4+ T cells from blood, obtained about 7 months after SARS-CoV-2 vaccination. The sequence was collected from a human donor who had recovered from COVID-19. In DNA form, the CDR3 reads TGTGCCAGCAGCTATGCCAGGGGGTCCGCAGAGACCCAGTACTTC. Encoded protein: CASSYARGSAETQYF.